Presented here are 26 T cell receptor beta chains from one specimen sequenced in a study of cytomegalovirus exposure and HLA in healthy donors. The PCR ran on 60 Vbeta and 13 Jbeta primers. Sequencing was performed with immunoSEQ multiplex PCR; in TCRdb, only in-frame clones are kept and a portion is missing. The top ten hold 1.9% of the sample, which has 70,000 or so clones, around 80% seen once. The sequenced sample was PBMCs. The receptor source for this set is a man aged 18 to 35 in good health and CMV-seronegative.

This chain joins TRBV29-1 and TRBJ1-1, with D possibly matching TRBD1 (6 bases). The CDR3 has 11 amino acids. Germline V lookup: CDR1 SQVTM, CDR2 ANQGSEA. V dropped 6 bases and J dropped 1 base, with 6 bases sitting between them. The CDR3 here is CSVDRNTEAFF. CDR3 sequence (DNA): TGCAGCGTGGACAGGAACACTGAAGCTTTCTTT.

This chain links TRBV27 with TRBJ2-7; D not certain. The CDR3 extends over 13 amino acids. The germline gives CDR1 MNHEY, CDR2 SMNVEV (reference sequence). The V end lost 5 bases, the J end lost 2 bases, and 10 bases lay between the germline ends. CDR3 loop: CASSVYPTYEQYF. Written as DNA, the CDR3 is TGTGCCAGCAGTGTCTACCCTACCTACGAGCAGTACTTC.

There are a few counts of this clone. The rearrangement uses TRBV6-6 and TRBJ2-1; 10 nucleotides agree with TRBD2. The CDR3 totals 15 residues. The V and J ends lost 2 bases and 5 bases, in that order; junction bases with no gene match: 3. Germline V gene sequence: CDR1 MNHNY, CDR2 SVGAGI (reference sequence). The CDR3 loop reads CASSYIAGGHNEQFF. The CDR3 region has the DNA TGTGCCAGCAGTTACATAGCGGGGGGCCACAATGAGCAGTTCTTC.

The V and J genes are TRBV29-1 and TRBJ2-1; D is ambiguous. The V gene lost 3 bases and the J gene lost 1 base, with 10 bases spanning the gap. Germline values: CDR1 SQVTM, CDR2 ANQGSEA. The CDR3 covers 14 residues. The CDR3 reads CSVDILSSYNEQFF. In DNA, the CDR3 is TGCAGCGTTGATATCTTGAGTTCCTACAATGAGCAGTTCTTC.

This clone was picked up one time. The V and J genes are TRBV30 and TRBJ2-3, with D maybe TRBD2 (5 bases). Germline CDR1 GTSNPN, CDR2 SVGIG (reference sequence). The V and J ends lost 3 bases and 0 bases respectively, with 16 bases between them. CDR3 size: 16 residues. This CDR3 is CAWRKLEESSTDTQYF. In DNA form, the CDR3 reads TGTGCCTGGAGGAAGTTGGAGGAGTCTAGCACAGATACGCAGTATTTT.

The gene calls are TRBV4-3 and TRBJ2-3, with 11 bases that match TRBD2. The V gene end was trimmed by 0 bases and the J gene end by 6 bases; junction bases not matched to a gene: 5. CDR1 and CDR2 (germline): LGHNA, YSLEER. This CDR3 is built from 16 residues. In DNA, the CDR3 is TGCGCCAGCAGCCAAGATCTACTAGCGGGAGCGGATACGCAGTATTTT. As protein: CASSQDLLAGADTQYF.

The chain carries TRBV2 and TRBJ2-7, with TRBD1 matching 9 bases. The ends lost 6 bases at V and 6 bases at J; junction bases unmatched: 9. This CDR3 contains 14 residues. Germline loops: CDR1 SNHLY, CDR2 FYNNEI. The CDR3 spells CASRARTGVGEQYF. The CDR3 DNA reads as TGTGCCAGCAGGGCTCGGACAGGGGTAGGCGAGCAGTACTTC.

CDR3 protein: CASRRLAGGLNEQFF. DNA of the CDR3: TGTGCCAGCAGACGACTAGCGGGAGGGCTAAATGAGCAGTTCTTC. The gene calls are TRBV28 and TRBJ2-1; 14 bases are shared with TRBD2. Germline CDR1 and CDR2: MDHEN and SYDVKM. CDR3 size: 15 residues. The trim removed 6 bases at V and 7 bases at J, leaving 5 bases unmatched.

V usage is TRBV30 and J usage is TRBJ2-6, with 12 positions matching TRBD2. Germline V gene sequence: CDR1 GTSNPN, CDR2 SVGIG (reference sequence). The CDR3 spans 18 residues. J lost 4 bases, V lost 7 bases, and 14 bases had no gene match. This CDR3 reads CASMSLAGGPYGANVLTF. CDR3 nucleotides: TGTGCCTCGATGTCCCTAGCGGGAGGGCCGTACGGGGCCAACGTCCTGACTTTC.

This clone was seen a handful of times. In DNA form, the CDR3 reads TGTGCCAGCTCACCTTTCACAGGTGACACCGGGGAGCTGTTTTTT. Translated: CASSPFTGDTGELFF. V is TRBV18 and J is TRBJ2-2, with D possibly TRBD1 on 5 matching bases. Germline-derived CDR1 and CDR2 are KGHSH and LQKENI. The V and J ends lost 3 bases and 3 bases respectively, with 11 bases between them. The CDR3 loop spans 15 amino acids.

The rearrangement joins TRBV20-1 to TRBJ2-7; D unclear. The ends were cut back, 5 bases at V and 2 bases at J, with 7 bases in the middle. This CDR3 comprises 11 residues. Germline V lookup: CDR1 DFQATT, CDR2 SNEGSKA (reference sequence). CDR3 sequence: CSARITYEQYF. The CDR3 region has the DNA TGCAGTGCTCGTATTACCTACGAGCAGTACTTC.

V and J are TRBV18 and TRBJ2-2; a possible D gene is TRBD1 (5 bases). The CDR3 consists of 17 residues. V was shortened by 1 base and J by 0 bases, with 12 bases between the two germline ends. The germline V gene encodes CDR1 KGHSH and CDR2 LQKENI. In DNA, the CDR3 is TGTGCCAGCTCACCACTCGACAGAAGCGCGAACACCGGGGAGCTGTTTTTT. Protein sequence: CASSPLDRSANTGELFF.

The chain combines TRBV7-9 with TRBJ2-5, with unresolved D. Germline CDR1 and CDR2: SEHNR and FQNEAQ (reference sequence). The V end was cut by 5 bases, the J end by 2 bases, with 9 bases between. This CDR3 is built from 13 residues. CDR3 sequence: CASSLPYQETQYF. The CDR3 nucleotides read TGTGCCAGCAGCCTCCCCTATCAAGAGACCCAGTACTTC.

This clone was found a few times. V usage is TRBV10-3 and J usage is TRBJ2-2; 7 bases match TRBD1. CDR3 size: 17 residues. CDR1 and CDR2 from the germline V gene are ENHRY and SYGVKD. Trimming took 3 bases from V and 3 from J; bases not matched to a gene: 10. CDR3 nucleotides: TGTGCCATCAGTGAAGGGACAGCATATCATGACACCGGGGAGCTGTTTTTT. Encoded protein: CAISEGTAYHDTGELFF.

V gene TRBV2 combines with J gene TRBJ1-1; maybe TRBD1 (5 bases). Deletions cut 5 bases from V and 2 bases from J, with 12 bases between. Germline CDR1 SNHLY, CDR2 FYNNEI. The CDR3 runs to 14 residues. CDR3 region: CASSQQALNTEAFF. The CDR3 region has the DNA TGTGCCAGCAGTCAACAGGCTCTTAACACTGAAGCTTTCTTT.

CDR3: CASSWGTSGGADEQYF. CDR3 nucleotides: TGCGCCAGCAGCTGGGGGACTAGCGGGGGCGCGGATGAGCAGTACTTC. The V call is TRBV5-1, the J call TRBJ2-7; TRBD2 matches 14 bases. From germline, CDR1 is SGHRS and CDR2 YFSETQ. The CDR3 extends over 16 amino acids. The ends lost 3 bases at V and 7 bases at J; junction bases unmatched: 9.

The chain links TRBV7-2 to TRBJ1-2; 7 bases align to TRBD1. From germline, CDR1 is SGHTA and CDR2 FQGNSA. With 4 bases clipped from V and 2 bases from J, the junction kept 4 bases outside the gene matches. This CDR3 is 14 amino acids long. This CDR3 reads CASSSRGTNYGYTF. The CDR3 nucleotides are TGTGCCAGCAGCTCCAGGGGGACCAACTATGGCTACACCTTC.

The chain combines TRBV6-5 with TRBJ1-1; D gene uncertain. The CDR3 contains 12 residues. From germline, CDR1 is MNHEY and CDR2 SVGAGI. The V end lost 6 bases, the J end lost 1 base, and 6 bases lay between the germline ends. The CDR3 sequence is CASRAANTEAFF. DNA of the CDR3: TGTGCCAGCAGGGCCGCGAACACTGAAGCTTTCTTT.

With regard to this clone: Different DNA sequences within this sample yield the same CDR3. The rearrangement uses TRBV2 and TRBJ2-2; 11 bases match TRBD1. V was pared by 6 bases and J by 5 bases, with 5 bases of the junction left unmatched. Per germline, CDR1 SNHLY and CDR2 FYNNEI. There are 15 residues in the CDR3. Here the CDR3 reads CASSGTGGRTGELFF. CDR3 bases: TGTGCCAGCAGCGGGACAGGGGGTCGGACCGGGGAGCTGTTTTTT.

The chain uses TRBV7-8 and TRBJ2-5; D is unresolved. CDR1 is SGHVS, CDR2 FQNEAQ, per germline. This CDR3 has 14 amino acids. The ends were cut back, 3 bases at V and 2 bases at J, with 10 bases in the middle. The CDR3 DNA reads as TGTGCCAGCAGCTTGTCGAGTAGACAAGAGACCCAGTACTTC. Amino acid sequence: CASSLSSRQETQYF.

This clone was picked up one time. The chain uses TRBV6-1 and TRBJ1-5; TRBD1 is a possible D gene (6 bases). This CDR3 is 14 amino acids long. Trimming left V 8 bases short and J 2 bases short, with 13 bases between. Germline loops: CDR1 MNHNS, CDR2 SASEGT. The CDR3 spells CASLWGRGNQPQHF. DNA of the CDR3: TGTGCCAGCCTTTGGGGGCGGGGCAATCAGCCCCAGCATTTT.

The gene calls are TRBV5-6 and TRBJ2-7; possibly TRBD2 for D (7 bases). V lost 4 bases and J 4 bases, leaving 21 bases between the germline ends. Per germline, CDR1 SGHDT and CDR2 YYEEEE. This CDR3 region has 16 residues. The CDR3 coding sequence is TGTGCCAGCAGCCTCCTGGGGGGGCCGGTGTCATACGAGCAGTACTTC. Translating it yields CASSLLGGPVSYEQYF.

The chain employs TRBV6-5 and TRBJ2-7, with 9 positions matching TRBD1. Germline CDR1 is MNHEY and CDR2 is SVGAGI. V lost 6 bases to trimming and J lost 0 bases; unmatched junction nucleotides: 6. The CDR3 runs to 15 residues. In nucleotides, the CDR3 is TGTGCCAGCAGAAATGCGGGACAGGGCTCCTACGAGCAGTACTTC. Amino acids: CASRNAGQGSYEQYF.

The J gene is TRBJ1-2, the V gene TRBV5-1, with D possibly being TRBD1 (5 bases). The CDR3 is 13 residues long. V lost 10 bases to trimming and J lost 4 bases, with 17 bases between them. CDR1 SGHRS and CDR2 YFSETQ come from the germline V gene. The DNA of the CDR3 is TGCGCCGTCAACGTTTGGGGCCTCTATGGCTACACCTTC. Translation gives CAVNVWGLYGYTF.

This clone was detected once. The chain carries TRBV28 and TRBJ1-4; 9 bases are a match to TRBD1. CDR1 is MDHEN, CDR2 SYDVKM, per germline. Germline trimming cut 4 bases from V and 4 bases from J; bases unmatched to any gene: 4. The CDR3 contains 15 residues. Here the CDR3 reads CASSSATGGNEKLFF. The CDR3 coding sequence is TGTGCCAGCAGTTCTGCGACAGGGGGTAATGAAAAACTGTTTTTT.

This chain links TRBV7-3 with TRBJ2-2; 9 nucleotides line up with TRBD1. Germline trimming cut 6 bases from V and 7 bases from J; bases unmatched to any gene: 6. Looked up from germline, CDR1 is SGHTA and CDR2 is FQGTGA. This CDR3 is 14 amino acids long. The CDR3 loop reads CASRPQGASGELFF. CDR3 coding DNA: TGTGCCAGCAGACCACAGGGGGCTAGCGGGGAGCTGTTTTTT.